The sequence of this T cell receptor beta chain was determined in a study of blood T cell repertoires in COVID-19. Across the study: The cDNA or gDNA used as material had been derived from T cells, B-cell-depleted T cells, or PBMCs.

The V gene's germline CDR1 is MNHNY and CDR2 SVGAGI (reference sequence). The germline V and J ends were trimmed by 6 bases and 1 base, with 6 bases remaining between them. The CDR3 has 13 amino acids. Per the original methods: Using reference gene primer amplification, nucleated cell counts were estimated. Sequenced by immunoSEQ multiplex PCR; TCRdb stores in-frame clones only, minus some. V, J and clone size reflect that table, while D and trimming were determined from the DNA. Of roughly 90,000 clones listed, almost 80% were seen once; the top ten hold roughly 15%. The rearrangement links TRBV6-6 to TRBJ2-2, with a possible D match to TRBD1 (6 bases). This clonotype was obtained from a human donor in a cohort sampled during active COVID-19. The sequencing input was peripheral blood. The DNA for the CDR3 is TGTGCCAGCAGAGGGGGGAACACCGGGGAGCTGTTTTTT. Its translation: CASRGGNTGELFF.